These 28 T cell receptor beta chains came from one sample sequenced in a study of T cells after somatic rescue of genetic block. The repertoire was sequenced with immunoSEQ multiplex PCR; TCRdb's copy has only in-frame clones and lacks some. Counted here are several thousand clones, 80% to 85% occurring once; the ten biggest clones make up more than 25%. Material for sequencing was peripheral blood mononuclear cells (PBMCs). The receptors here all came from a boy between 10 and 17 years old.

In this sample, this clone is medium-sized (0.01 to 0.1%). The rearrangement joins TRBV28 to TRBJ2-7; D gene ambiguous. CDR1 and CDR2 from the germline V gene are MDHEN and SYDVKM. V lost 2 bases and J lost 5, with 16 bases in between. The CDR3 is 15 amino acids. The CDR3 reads CASSLADGGFDEQYF. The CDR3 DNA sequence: TGTGCCAGCAGTTTAGCGGACGGCGGTTTTGACGAGCAGTACTTC.

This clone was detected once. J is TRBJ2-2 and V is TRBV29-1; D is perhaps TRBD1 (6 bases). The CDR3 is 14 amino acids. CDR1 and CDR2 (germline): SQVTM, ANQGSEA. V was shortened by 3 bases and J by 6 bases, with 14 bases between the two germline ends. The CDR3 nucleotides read TGCAGCGTTGATCAGGGGCAAGGGTCCGGGGAGCTGTTTTTT. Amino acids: CSVDQGQGSGELFF.

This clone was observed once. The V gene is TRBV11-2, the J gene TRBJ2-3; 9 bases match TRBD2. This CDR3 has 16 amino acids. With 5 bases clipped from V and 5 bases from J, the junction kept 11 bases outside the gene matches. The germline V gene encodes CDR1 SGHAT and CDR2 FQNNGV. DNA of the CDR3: TGTGCCAGCAGCCCCATGGGGACTAGCTTGATAGATACGCAGTATTTT. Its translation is CASSPMGTSLIDTQYF.

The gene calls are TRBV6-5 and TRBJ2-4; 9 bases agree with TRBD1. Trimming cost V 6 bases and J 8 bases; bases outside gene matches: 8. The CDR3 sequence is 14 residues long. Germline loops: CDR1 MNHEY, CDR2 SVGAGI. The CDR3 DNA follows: TGTGCCAGCAGACCGGGACAGGGTCTTGACATTCAGTACTTC. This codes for CASRPGQGLDIQYF.

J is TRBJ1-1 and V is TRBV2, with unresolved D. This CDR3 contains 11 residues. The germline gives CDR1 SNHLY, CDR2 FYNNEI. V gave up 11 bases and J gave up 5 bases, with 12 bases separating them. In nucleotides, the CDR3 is TGTGCCGGGAGGATTGAGACTGAAGCTTTCTTT. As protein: CAGRIETEAFF.

The CDR3 loop is CASSFLLEGSPLHF. CDR3 nucleotide sequence: TGTGCCAGCAGTTTTCTACTCGAGGGTTCACCCCTCCACTTT. The chain links TRBV6-5 to TRBJ1-6; the D is unclear. The CDR3 covers 14 residues. V gave up 4 bases and J gave up 9 bases, with 13 bases separating them. Germline CDR1 reads MNHEY; CDR2 reads SVGAGI.

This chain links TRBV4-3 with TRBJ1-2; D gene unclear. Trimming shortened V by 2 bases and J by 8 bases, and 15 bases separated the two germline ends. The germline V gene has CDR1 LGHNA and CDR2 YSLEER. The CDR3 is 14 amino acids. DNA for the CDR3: TGCGCCAGCAGCCAAAACCCCAATTTGGGGGGCTACACCTTC. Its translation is CASSQNPNLGGYTF.

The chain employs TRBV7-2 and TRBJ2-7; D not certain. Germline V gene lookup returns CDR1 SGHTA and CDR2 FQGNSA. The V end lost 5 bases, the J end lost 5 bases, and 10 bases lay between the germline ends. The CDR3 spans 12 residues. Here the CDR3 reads CASSPRHNEQYF. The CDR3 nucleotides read TGTGCCAGCAGCCCCAGACATAACGAGCAGTACTTC.

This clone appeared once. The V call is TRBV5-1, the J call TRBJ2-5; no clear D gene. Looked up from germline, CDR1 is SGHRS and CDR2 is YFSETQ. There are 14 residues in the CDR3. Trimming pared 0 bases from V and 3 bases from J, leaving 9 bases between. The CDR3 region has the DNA TGCGCCAGCAGCTTGGGTGTACTGAAAGAGACCCAGTACTTC. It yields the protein CASSLGVLKETQYF. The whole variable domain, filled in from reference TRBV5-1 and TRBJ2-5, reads KAGVTQTPRYLIKTRGQQVTLSCSPISGHRSVSWYQQTPGQGLQFLFEYFSETQRNKGNFPGRFSGRQFSNSRSEMNVSTLELGDSALYLCASSLGVLKETQYFGPGTRLLVL.

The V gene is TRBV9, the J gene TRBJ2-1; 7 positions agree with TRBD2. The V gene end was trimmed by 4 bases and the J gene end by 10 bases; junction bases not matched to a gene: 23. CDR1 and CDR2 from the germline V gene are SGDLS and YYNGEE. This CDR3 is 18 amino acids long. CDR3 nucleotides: TGTGCCAGCAGCCCCGGTGGTAGCGGGTATACTTTGAGCGGAGAGCAGTTCTTC. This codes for CASSPGGSGYTLSGEQFF. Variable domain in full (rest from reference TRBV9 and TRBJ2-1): DSGVTQTPKHLITATGQRVTLRCSPRSGDLSVYWYQQSLDQGLQFLIQYYNGEERAKGNILERFSAQQFPDLHSELNLSSLELGDSALYFCASSPGGSGYTLSGEQFFGPGTRLTVL.

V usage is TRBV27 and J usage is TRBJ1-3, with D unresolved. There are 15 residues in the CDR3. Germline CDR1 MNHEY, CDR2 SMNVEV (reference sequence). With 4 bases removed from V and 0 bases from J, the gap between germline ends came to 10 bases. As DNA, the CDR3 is TGTGCCAGCAGTTCCCGGAGGAACTCTGGAAACACCATATATTTT. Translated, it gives CASSSRRNSGNTIYF.

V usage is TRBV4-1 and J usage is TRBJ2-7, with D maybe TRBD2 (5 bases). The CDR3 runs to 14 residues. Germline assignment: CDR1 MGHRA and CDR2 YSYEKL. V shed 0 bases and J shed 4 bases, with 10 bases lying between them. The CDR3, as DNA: TGCGCCAGCAGCCAAGAAGGACTCTATTACGAGCAGTACTTC. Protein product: CASSQEGLYYEQYF.

The CDR3 region is CASSQDGAGGAFNEQFF. As DNA, the CDR3 is TGCGCCAGCAGCCAAGATGGGGCAGGGGGAGCTTTCAATGAGCAGTTCTTC. The V gene is TRBV4-3, the J gene TRBJ2-1, with 7 bases that match TRBD1. The V gene end was trimmed by 0 bases and the J gene end by 6 bases; junction bases not matched to a gene: 11. CDR1 is LGHNA and CDR2 is YSLEER in the germline V gene. The CDR3 is 17 residues long.

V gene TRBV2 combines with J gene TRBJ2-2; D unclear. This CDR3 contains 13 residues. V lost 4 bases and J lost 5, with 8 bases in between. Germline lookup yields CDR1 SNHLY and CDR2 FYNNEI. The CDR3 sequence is CASSGSPTGELFF. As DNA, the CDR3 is TGTGCCAGCAGTGGGTCCCCAACCGGGGAGCTGTTTTTT.

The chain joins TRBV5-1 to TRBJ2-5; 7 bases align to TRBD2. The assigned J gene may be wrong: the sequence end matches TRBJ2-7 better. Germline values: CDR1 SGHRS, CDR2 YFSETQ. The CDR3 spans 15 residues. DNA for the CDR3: TGCGCCAGCAGCTTGGATGCGGGAGCGTCCTACGAGCAGTACTTC. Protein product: CASSLDAGASYEQYF.

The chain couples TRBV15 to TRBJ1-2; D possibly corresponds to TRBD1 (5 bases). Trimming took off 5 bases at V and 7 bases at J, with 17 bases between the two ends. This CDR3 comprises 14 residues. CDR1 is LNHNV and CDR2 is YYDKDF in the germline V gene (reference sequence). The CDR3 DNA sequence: TGTGCCACCAGCGCCCAGCCTGGGGGTAGTGGCTACACCTTC. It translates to CATSAQPGGSGYTF.

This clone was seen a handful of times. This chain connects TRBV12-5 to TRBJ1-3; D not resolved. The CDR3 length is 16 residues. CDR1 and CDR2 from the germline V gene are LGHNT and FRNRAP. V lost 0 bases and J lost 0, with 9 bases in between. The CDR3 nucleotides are TGTGCTAGTGGTTTGGTAGGCTCCAGCTCTGGAAACACCATATATTTT. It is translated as CASGLVGSSSGNTIYF.

CDR3 sequence (DNA): TGCGCCAGCAGCCAAGGCCAGGGACGGCGAAACACCATATATTTT. Protein: CASSQGQGRRNTIYF. This chain joins TRBV4-1 and TRBJ1-3, with D tentatively TRBD1 (5 bases). V was shortened by 1 base and J by 5 bases, with 12 bases between the two germline ends. Germline V CDR1 and CDR2: MGHRA, YSYEKL. This CDR3 comprises 15 residues.

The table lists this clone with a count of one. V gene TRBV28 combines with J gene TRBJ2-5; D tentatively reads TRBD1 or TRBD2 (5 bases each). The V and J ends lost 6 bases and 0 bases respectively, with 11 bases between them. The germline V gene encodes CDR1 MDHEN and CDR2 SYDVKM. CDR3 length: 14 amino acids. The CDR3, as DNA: TGTGCCAGCAGCAAGAGGGGATACCAAGAGACCCAGTACTTC. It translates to CASSKRGYQETQYF.

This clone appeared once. The DNA of the CDR3 is TGTGCCAGCTCCGCGACGGGAACGTATGGCTACACCTTC. Translation gives CASSATGTYGYTF. This chain uses TRBV27 with TRBJ1-2; D ambiguous. Trimming left V 8 bases short and J 5 bases short, with 15 bases between. Germline loops: CDR1 MNHEY, CDR2 SMNVEV (reference sequence). The CDR3 consists of 13 residues.

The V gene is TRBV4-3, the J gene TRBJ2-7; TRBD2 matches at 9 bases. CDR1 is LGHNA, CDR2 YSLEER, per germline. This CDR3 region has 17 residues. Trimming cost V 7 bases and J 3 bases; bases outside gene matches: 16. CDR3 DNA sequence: TGCGCCAGCATCCGGAGCGGGGGGCCGTCCCACTTCTACGAGCAGTACTTC. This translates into CASIRSGGPSHFYEQYF.

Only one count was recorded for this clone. This CDR3 is CASSYGTFPDEQFF. In DNA form, the CDR3 reads TGTGCCAGCAGTTATGGTACCTTTCCCGATGAGCAGTTCTTC. The V call is TRBV6-6, the J call TRBJ2-1; D uncertain. The germline gives CDR1 MNHNY, CDR2 SVGAGI (reference sequence). V lost 3 bases to trimming and J lost 8 bases, with 14 bases between them. This CDR3 is 14 amino acids long.

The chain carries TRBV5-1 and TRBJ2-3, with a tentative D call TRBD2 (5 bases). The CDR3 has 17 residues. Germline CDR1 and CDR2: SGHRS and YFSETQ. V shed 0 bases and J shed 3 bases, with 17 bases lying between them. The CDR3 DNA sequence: TGCGCCAGCAGCTTGGGAAAACTAGGAAGCCTAACAGATACGCAGTATTTT. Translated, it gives CASSLGKLGSLTDTQYF.

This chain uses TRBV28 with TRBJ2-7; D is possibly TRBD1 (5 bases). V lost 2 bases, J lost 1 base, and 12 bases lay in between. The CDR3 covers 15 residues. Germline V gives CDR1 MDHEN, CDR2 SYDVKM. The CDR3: CASSLDPGWSYEQYF. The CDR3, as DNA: TGTGCCAGCAGTTTAGACCCAGGGTGGTCCTACGAGCAGTACTTC.

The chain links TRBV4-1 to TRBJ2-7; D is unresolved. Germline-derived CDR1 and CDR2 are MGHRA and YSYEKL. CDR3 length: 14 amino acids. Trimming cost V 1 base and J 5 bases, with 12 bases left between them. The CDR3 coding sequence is TGCGCCAGCAGCCAAGTCGTAACCAGAAACGAGCAGTACTTC. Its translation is CASSQVVTRNEQYF.

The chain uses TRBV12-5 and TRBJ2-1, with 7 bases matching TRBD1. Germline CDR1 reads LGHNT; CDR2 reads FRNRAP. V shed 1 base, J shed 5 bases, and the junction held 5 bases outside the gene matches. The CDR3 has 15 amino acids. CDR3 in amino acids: CASGLGQGWHNEQFF. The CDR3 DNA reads TGTGCTAGTGGTTTGGGACAGGGTTGGCACAATGAGCAGTTCTTC.

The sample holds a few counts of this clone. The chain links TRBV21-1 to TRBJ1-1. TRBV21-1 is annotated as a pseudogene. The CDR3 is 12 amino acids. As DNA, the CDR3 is TGTGCCAGCAGCGGGGGATTCACTGAAGCTTTCTTT. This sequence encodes CASSGGFTEAFF.

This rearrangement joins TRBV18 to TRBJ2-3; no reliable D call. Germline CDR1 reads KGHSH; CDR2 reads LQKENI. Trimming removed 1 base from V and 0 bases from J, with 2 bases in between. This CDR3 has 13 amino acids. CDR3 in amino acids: CASSPLSTDTQYF. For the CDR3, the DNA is TGTGCCAGCTCACCACTGAGCACAGATACGCAGTATTTT.